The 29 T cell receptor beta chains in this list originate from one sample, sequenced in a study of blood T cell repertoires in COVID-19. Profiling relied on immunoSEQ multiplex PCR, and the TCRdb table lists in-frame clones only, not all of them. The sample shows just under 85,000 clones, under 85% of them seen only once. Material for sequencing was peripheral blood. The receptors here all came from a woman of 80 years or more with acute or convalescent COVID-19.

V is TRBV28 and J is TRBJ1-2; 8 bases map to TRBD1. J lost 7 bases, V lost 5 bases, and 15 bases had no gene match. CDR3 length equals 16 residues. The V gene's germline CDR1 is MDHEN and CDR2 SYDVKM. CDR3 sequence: CASSPYPSDRAAGYTF. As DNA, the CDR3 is TGTGCCAGCAGTCCGTACCCTTCGGACAGGGCTGCTGGCTACACCTTC.

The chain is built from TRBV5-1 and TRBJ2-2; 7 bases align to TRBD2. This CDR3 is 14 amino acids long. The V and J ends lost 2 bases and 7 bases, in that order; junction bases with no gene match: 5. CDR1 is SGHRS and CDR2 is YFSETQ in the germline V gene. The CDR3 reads CASSFIPGGGELFF. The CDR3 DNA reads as TGCGCCAGCAGCTTCATCCCGGGGGGCGGGGAGCTGTTTTTT.

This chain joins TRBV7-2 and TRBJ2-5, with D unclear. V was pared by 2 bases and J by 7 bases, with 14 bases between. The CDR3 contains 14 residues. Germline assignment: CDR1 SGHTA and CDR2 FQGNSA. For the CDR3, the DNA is TGTGCCAGCAGCTTAAGCAGGCAAATGGGGACCCAGTACTTC. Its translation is CASSLSRQMGTQYF.

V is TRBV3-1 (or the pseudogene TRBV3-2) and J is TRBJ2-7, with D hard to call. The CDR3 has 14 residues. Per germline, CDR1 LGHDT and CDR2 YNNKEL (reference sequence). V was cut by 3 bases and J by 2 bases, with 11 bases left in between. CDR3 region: CASSQIGSAYEQYF. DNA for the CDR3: TGTGCCAGCAGCCAGATCGGGTCGGCCTACGAGCAGTACTTC.

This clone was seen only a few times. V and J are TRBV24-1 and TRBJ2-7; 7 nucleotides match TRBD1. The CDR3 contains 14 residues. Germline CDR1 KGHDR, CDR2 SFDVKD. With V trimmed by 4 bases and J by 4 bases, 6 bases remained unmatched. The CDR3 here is CATSEGQNNYEQYF. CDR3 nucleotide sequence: TGTGCCACCAGTGAGGGACAGAATAATTACGAGCAGTACTTC.

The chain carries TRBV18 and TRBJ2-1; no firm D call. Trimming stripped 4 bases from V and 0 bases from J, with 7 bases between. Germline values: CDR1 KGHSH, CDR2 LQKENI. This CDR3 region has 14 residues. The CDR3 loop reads CASSRGNSYNEQFF. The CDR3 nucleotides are TGTGCCAGCTCACGAGGTAACTCCTACAATGAGCAGTTCTTC.

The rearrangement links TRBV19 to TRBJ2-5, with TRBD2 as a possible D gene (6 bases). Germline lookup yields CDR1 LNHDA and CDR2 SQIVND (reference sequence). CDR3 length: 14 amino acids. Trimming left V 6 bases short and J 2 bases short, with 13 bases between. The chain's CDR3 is CASSPIGLQETQYF. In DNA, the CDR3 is TGTGCCAGTAGCCCTATAGGACTACAAGAGACCCAGTACTTC. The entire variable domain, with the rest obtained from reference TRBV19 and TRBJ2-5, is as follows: DGGITQSPKYLFRKEGQNVTLSCEQNLNHDAMYWYRQDPGQGLRLIYYSQIVNDFQKGDIAEGYSVSREKKESFPLTVTSAQKNPTAFYLCASSPIGLQETQYFGPGTRLLVL.

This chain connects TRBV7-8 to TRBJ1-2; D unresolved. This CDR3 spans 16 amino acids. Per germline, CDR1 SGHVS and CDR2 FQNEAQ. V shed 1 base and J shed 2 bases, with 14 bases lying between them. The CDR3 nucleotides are TGTGCCAGCAGCTTAGGGTTCGCCGGAGAAAACTATGGCTACACCTTC. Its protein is CASSLGFAGENYGYTF.

For the CDR3, the DNA is TGTGCCAGCAGTCCCCCCTCGGGGAGAGCGGTCACAGATACGCAGTATTTT. Its protein is CASSPPSGRAVTDTQYF. The V gene is TRBV28, the J gene TRBJ2-3; a possible D gene is TRBD2 (5 bases). CDR1 is MDHEN and CDR2 is SYDVKM in the germline V gene. CDR3 length equals 17 residues. V was cut by 5 bases and J by 2 bases, with 20 bases left in between.

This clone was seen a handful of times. The CDR3 loop is CASSEGQGQVNTEAFF. CDR3 coding DNA: TGTGCCAGCAGTGAAGGACAGGGGCAGGTGAACACTGAAGCTTTCTTT. The rearrangement uses TRBV6-1 and TRBJ1-1; 8 nucleotides agree with TRBD1. Germline trimming cut 1 base from V and 0 bases from J; bases unmatched to any gene: 4. The CDR3 has 16 amino acids. Germline CDR1 is MNHNS and CDR2 is SASEGT.

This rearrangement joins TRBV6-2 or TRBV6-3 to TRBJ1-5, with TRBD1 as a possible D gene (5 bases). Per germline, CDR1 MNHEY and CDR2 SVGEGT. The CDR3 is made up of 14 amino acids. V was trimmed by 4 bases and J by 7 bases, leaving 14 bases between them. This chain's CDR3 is CASSSTRGNQPQHF. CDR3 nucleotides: TGTGCCAGCAGTTCGACTCGGGGGAACCAGCCCCAGCATTTT.

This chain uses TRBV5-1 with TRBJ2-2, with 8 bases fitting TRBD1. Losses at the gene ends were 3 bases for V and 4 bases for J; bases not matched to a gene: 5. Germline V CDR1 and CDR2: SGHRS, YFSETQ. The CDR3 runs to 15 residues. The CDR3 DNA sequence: TGCGCCAGCAGCTCCAGGACAGGGCCCACCGGGGAGCTGTTTTTT. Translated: CASSSRTGPTGELFF.

The CDR3 region is CASSPWTGGSYEQYF. In DNA, the CDR3 is TGTGCCAGTAGTCCGTGGACAGGGGGCTCCTACGAGCAGTACTTC. V usage is TRBV19 and J usage is TRBJ2-7, with 10 bases identical to TRBD1. V trimming: 5 bases; J trimming: 0 bases; junction bases outside the gene matches: 4. Looked up from germline, CDR1 is LNHDA and CDR2 is SQIVND (reference sequence). The CDR3 is 15 amino acids.

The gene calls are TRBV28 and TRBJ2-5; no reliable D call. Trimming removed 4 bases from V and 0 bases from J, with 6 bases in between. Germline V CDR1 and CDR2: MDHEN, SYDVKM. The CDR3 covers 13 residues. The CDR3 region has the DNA TGTGCCAGCAGTTCACACAACCAAGAGACCCAGTACTTC. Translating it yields CASSSHNQETQYF.

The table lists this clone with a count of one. The CDR3 spells CASSRGERGYNEQFF. For the CDR3, the DNA is TGCGCCAGCAGTCGTGGGGAGCGGGGGTACAATGAGCAGTTCTTC. The J gene is TRBJ2-1, the V gene TRBV23-1; 8 bases fit TRBD2. TRBV23-1 is an ORF, with its function uncertain. The CDR3 runs 15 residues. Trimming at V came to 4 bases and at J to 4 bases, leaving 6 bases not matched to a gene.

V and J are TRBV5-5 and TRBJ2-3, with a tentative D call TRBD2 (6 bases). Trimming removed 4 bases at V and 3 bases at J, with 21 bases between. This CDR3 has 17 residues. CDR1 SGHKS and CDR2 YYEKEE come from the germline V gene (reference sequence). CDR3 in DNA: TGTGCCAGCAGCCCAACCTCGCCGGGACTCACTACAGATACGCAGTATTTT. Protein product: CASSPTSPGLTTDTQYF.

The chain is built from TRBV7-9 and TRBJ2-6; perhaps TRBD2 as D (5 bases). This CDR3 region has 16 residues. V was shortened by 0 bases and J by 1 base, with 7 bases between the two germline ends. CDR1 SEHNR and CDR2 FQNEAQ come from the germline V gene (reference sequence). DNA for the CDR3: TGTGCCAGCAGCTTAGCGGGAGATTCTGGGGCCAACGTCCTGACTTTC. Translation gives CASSLAGDSGANVLTF.

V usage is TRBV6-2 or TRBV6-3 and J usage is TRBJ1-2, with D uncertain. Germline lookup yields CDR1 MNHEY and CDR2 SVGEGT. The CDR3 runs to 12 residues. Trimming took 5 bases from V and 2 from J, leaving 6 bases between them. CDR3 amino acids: CASSLPNYGYTF. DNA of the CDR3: TGTGCCAGCAGTCTTCCCAACTATGGCTACACCTTC.

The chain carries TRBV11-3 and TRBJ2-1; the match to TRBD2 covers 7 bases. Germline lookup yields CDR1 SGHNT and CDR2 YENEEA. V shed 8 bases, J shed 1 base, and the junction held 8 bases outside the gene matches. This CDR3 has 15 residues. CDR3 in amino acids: CASHETGRSYNEQFF. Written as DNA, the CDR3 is TGTGCCAGCCACGAAACCGGGAGGTCCTACAATGAGCAGTTCTTC.

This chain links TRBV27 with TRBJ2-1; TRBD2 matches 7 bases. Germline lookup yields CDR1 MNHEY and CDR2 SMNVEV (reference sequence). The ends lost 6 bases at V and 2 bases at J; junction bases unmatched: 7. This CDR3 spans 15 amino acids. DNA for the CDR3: TGTGCCAGCAGCCCTAGCGGAGGGCCCTACAATGAGCAGTTCTTC. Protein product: CASSPSGGPYNEQFF.

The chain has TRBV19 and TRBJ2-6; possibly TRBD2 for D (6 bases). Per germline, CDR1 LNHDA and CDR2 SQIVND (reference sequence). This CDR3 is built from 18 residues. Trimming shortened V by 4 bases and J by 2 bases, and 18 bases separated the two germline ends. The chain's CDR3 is CASSTRSGSSPGANVLTF. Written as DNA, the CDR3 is TGTGCCAGTAGTACCCGGAGCGGGTCCTCCCCTGGGGCCAACGTCCTGACTTTC.

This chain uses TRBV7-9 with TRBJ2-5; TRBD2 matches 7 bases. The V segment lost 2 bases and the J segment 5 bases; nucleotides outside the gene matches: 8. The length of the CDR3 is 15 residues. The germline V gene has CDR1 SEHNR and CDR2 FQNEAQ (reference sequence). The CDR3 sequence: CASSLRAGTKETQYF. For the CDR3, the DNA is TGTGCCAGCAGCTTACGGGCCGGGACTAAGGAGACCCAGTACTTC.

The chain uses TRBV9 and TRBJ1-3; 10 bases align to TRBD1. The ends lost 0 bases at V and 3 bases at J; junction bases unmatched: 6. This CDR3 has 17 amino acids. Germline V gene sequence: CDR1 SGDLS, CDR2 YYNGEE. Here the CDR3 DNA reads TGTGCCAGCAGCGTAGGTCTGGGGACAGGGGATGGAAACACCATATATTTT. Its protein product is CASSVGLGTGDGNTIYF.

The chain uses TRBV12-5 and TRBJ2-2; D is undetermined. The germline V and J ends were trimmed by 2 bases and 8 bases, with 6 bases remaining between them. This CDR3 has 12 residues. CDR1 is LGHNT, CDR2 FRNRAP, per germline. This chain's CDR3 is CASGLLAGELFF. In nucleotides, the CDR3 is TGTGCTAGTGGTTTGCTCGCGGGGGAGCTGTTTTTT. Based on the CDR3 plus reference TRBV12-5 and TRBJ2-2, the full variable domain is DARVTQTPRHKVTEMGQEVTMRCQPILGHNTVFWYRQTMMQGLELLAYFRNRAPLDDSGMPKDRFSAEMPDATLATLKIQPSEPRDSAVYFCASGLLAGELFFGEGSRLTVL.

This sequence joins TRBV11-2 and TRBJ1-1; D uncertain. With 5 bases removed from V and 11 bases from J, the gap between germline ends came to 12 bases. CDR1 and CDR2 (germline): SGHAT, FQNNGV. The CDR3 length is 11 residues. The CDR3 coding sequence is TGTGCCAGCAGCCCCGGGTTGGTGGCTTTCTTT. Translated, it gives CASSPGLVAFF.

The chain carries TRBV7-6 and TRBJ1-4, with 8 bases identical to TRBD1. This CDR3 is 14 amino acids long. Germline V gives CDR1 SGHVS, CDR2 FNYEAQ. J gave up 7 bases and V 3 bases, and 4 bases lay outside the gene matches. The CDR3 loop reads CASSLGQASEKLFF. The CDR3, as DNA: TGTGCCAGCAGCTTGGGACAGGCGAGTGAAAAACTGTTTTTT.

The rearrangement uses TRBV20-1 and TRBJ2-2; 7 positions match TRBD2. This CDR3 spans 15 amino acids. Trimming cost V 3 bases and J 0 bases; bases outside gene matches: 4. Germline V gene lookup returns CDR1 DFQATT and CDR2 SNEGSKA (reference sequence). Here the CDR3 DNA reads TGCAGTGCTAGTGGCAGCGGGACGAACACCGGGGAGCTGTTTTTT. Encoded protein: CSASGSGTNTGELFF.

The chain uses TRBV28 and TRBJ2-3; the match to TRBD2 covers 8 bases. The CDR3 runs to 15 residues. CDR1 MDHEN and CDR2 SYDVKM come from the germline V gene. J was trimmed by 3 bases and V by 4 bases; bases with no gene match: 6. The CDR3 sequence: CASSSAGGPTDTQYF. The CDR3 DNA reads TGTGCCAGCAGTTCTGCGGGAGGCCCGACAGATACGCAGTATTTT.

In nucleotides, the CDR3 is TGTGCCTGGAGCGGGGGCGCGGGAGTTAGCGAGCAGTACTTC. Protein product: CAWSGGAGVSEQYF. The J gene is TRBJ2-7, the V gene TRBV30; D might be TRBD2 (7 bases). V gave up 3 bases and J gave up 6 bases, with 18 bases separating them. Germline V gene lookup returns CDR1 GTSNPN and CDR2 SVGIG (reference sequence). The CDR3 length is 14 residues. The variable domain in full, with the rest retrieved from reference TRBV30 and TRBJ2-7, is SQTIHQWPATLVQPVGSPLSLECTVEGTSNPNLYWYRQAAGRGLQLLFYSVGIGQISSEVPQNLSASRPQDRQFILSSKKLLLSDSGFYLCAWSGGAGVSEQYFGPGTRLTVT.